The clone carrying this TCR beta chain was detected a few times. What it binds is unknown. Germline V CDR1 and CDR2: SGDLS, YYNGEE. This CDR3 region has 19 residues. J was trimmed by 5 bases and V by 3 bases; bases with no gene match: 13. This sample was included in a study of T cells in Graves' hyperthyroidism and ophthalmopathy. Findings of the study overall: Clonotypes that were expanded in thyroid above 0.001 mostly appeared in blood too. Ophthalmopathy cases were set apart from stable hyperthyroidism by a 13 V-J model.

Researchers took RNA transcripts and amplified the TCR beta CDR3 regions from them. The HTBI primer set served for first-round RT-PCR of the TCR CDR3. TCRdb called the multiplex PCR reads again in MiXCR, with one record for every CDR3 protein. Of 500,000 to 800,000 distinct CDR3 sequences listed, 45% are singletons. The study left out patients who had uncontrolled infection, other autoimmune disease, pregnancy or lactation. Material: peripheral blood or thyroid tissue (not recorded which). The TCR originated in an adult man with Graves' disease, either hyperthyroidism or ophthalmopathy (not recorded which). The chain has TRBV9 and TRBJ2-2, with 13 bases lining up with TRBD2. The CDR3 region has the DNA TGTGCCAGCAGCGCCCGCCAACTAGCGGGAGGGCCTCGAACCGGGGAGCTGTTTTTT. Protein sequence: CASSARQLAGGPRTGELFF.